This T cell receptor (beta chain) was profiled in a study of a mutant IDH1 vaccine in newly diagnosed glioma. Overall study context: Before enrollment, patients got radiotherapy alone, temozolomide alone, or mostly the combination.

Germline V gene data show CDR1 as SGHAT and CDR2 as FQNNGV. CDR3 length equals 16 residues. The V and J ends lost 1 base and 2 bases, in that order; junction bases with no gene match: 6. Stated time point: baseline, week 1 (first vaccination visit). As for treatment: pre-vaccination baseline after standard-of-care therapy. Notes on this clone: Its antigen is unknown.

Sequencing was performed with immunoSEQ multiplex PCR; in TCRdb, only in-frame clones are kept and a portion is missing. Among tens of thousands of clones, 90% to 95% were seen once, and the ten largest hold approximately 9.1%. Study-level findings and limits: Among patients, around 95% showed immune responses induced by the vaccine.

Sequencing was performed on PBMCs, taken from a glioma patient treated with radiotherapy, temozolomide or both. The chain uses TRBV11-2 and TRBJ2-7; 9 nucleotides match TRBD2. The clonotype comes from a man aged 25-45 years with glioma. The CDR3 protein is CASSLVVAGGPYEQYF. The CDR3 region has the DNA TGTGCCAGCAGCTTAGTAGTGGCGGGAGGGCCCTACGAGCAGTACTTC.